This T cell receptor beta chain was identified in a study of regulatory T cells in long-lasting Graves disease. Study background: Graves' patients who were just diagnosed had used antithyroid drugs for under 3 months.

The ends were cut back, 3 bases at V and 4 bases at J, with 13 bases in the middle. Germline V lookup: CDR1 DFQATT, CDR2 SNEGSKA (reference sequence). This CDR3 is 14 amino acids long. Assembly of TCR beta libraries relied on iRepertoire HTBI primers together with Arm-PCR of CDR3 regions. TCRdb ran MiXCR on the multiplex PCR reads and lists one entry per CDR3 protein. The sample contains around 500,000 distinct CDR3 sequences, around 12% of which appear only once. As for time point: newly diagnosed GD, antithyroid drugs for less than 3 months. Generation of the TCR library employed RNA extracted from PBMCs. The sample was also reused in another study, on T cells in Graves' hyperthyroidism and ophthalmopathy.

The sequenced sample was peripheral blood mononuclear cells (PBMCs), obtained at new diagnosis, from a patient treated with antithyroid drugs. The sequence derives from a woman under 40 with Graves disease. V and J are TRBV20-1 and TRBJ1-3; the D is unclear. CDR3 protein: CSASFLGSGNTIYF. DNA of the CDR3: TGCAGTGCTAGCTTCCTAGGGTCAGGAAACACCATATATTTT.